This T cell receptor beta chain emerged from a study of blood T cells in healthy people across ages. Study outcomes and limitations: Long-lived donors had more naive CD4+ cells and higher diversity than aged donors.

It was with a sample-barcoded 5' primer and a J-beta primer mix that a second PCR of roughly 7 to 12 cycles was run. Unique molecular identifiers of 12 random nucleotides labeled each cDNA. TCRdb re-called the 5' RACE reads through MiXCR, storing one row per CDR3 protein. The data show fewer than 1,200,000 distinct CDR3 sequences, almost 25% seen once. The CDR3 sequence is 15 residues long. V lost 0 bases and J lost 0, with 9 bases in between. Germline V gene lookup returns CDR1 SGHTA and CDR2 FQGNSA. A word on this clonotype: Antigen: not known.

Another study also made use of these data, one on T cells of mothers and their children.

The chain combines TRBV7-2 with TRBJ2-7, with a weak D call TRBD1 (6 bases). Sequencing input: blood. The origin of this receptor is a girl aged 2 to 9 in good health. The CDR3 region is CASSLAGAASYEQYF. The CDR3 coding sequence is TGTGCCAGCAGCTTAGCGGGGGCCGCCTCCTACGAGCAGTACTTC.